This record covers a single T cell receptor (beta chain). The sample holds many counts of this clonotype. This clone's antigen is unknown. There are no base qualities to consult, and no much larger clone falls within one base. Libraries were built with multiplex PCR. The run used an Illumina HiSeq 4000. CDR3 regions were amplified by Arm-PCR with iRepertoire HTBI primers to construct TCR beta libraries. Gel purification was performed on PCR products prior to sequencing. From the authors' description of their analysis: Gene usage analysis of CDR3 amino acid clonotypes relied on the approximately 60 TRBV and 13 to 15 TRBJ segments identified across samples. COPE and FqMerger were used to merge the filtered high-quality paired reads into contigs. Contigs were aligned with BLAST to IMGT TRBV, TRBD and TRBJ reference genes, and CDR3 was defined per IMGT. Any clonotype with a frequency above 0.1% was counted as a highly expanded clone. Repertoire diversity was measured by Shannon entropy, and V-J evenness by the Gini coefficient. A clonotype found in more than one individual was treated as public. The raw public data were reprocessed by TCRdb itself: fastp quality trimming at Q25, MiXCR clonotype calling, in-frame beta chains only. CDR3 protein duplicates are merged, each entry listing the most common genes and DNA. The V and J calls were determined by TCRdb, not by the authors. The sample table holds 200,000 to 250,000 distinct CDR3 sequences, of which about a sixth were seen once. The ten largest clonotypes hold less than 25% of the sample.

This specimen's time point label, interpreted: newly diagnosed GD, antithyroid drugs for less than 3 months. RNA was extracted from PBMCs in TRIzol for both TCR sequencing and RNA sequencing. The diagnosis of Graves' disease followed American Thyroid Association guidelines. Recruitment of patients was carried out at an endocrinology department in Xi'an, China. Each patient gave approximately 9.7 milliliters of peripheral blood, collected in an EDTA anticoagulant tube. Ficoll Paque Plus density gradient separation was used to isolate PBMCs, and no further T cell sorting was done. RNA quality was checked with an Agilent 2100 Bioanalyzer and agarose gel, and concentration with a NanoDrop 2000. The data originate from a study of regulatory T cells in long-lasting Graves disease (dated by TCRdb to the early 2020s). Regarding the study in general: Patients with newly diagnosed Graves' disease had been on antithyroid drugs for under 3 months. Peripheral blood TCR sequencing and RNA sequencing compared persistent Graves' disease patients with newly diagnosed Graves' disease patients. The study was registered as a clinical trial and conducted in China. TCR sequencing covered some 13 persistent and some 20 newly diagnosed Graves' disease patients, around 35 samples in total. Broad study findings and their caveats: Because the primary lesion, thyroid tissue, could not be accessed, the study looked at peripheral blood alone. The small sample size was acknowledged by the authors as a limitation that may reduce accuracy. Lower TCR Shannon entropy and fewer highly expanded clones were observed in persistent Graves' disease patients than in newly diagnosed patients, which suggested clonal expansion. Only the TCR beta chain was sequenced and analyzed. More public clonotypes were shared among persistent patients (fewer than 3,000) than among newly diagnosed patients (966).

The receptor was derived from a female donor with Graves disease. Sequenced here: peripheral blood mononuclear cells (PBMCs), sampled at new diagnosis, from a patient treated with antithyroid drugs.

The CDR3 protein sequence reads: CASSLEGGVLGGYTF. The DNA sequence is as follows: TGTGCCAGCAGCTTAGAAGGAGGCGTTCTGGGAGGCTACACCTTC. The chain was built from TRBV7-9 and TRBJ1-2; the D segment cannot be called with confidence. CDR1 and CDR2 were assigned from the germline V gene (reference sequence) as SEHNR and FQNEAQ. The V end loses 1 base and the J end loses 8 bases, and a stretch of 17 bases separates them. Measured from the cysteine to the phenylalanine, the CDR3 is 15 residues long. The kept DNA is CDR3 alone, 45 bases in frame from the first base.